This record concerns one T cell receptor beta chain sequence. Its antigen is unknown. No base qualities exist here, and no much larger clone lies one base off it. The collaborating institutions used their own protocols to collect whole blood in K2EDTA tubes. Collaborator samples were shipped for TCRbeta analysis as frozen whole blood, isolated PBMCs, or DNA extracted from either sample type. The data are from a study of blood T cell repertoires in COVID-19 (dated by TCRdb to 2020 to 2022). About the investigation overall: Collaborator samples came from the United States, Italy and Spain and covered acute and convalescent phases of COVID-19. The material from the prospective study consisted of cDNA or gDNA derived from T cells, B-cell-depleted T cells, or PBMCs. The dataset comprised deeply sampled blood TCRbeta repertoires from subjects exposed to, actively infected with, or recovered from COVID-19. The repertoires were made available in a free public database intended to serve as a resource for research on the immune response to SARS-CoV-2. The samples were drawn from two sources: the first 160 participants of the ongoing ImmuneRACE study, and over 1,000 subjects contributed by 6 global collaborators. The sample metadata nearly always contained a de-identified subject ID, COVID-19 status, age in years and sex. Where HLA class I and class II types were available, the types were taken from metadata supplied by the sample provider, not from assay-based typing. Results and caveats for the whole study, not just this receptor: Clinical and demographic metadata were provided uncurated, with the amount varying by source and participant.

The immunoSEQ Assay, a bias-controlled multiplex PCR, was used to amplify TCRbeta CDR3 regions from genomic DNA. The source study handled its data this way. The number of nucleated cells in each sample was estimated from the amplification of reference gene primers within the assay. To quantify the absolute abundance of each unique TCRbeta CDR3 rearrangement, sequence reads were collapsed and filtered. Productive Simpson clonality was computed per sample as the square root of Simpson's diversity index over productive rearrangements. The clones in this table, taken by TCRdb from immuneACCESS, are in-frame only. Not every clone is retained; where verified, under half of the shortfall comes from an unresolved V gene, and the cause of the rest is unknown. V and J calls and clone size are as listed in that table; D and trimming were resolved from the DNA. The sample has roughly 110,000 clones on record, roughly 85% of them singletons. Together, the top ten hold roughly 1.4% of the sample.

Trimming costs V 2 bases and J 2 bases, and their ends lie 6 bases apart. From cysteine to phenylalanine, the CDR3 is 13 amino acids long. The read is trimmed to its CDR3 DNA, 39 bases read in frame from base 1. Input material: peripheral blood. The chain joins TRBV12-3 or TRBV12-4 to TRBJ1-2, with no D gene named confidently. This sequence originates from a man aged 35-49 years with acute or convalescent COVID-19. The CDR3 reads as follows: CASSLRENYGYTF. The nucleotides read TGTGCCAGCAGTTTAAGGGAGAACTATGGCTACACCTTC.